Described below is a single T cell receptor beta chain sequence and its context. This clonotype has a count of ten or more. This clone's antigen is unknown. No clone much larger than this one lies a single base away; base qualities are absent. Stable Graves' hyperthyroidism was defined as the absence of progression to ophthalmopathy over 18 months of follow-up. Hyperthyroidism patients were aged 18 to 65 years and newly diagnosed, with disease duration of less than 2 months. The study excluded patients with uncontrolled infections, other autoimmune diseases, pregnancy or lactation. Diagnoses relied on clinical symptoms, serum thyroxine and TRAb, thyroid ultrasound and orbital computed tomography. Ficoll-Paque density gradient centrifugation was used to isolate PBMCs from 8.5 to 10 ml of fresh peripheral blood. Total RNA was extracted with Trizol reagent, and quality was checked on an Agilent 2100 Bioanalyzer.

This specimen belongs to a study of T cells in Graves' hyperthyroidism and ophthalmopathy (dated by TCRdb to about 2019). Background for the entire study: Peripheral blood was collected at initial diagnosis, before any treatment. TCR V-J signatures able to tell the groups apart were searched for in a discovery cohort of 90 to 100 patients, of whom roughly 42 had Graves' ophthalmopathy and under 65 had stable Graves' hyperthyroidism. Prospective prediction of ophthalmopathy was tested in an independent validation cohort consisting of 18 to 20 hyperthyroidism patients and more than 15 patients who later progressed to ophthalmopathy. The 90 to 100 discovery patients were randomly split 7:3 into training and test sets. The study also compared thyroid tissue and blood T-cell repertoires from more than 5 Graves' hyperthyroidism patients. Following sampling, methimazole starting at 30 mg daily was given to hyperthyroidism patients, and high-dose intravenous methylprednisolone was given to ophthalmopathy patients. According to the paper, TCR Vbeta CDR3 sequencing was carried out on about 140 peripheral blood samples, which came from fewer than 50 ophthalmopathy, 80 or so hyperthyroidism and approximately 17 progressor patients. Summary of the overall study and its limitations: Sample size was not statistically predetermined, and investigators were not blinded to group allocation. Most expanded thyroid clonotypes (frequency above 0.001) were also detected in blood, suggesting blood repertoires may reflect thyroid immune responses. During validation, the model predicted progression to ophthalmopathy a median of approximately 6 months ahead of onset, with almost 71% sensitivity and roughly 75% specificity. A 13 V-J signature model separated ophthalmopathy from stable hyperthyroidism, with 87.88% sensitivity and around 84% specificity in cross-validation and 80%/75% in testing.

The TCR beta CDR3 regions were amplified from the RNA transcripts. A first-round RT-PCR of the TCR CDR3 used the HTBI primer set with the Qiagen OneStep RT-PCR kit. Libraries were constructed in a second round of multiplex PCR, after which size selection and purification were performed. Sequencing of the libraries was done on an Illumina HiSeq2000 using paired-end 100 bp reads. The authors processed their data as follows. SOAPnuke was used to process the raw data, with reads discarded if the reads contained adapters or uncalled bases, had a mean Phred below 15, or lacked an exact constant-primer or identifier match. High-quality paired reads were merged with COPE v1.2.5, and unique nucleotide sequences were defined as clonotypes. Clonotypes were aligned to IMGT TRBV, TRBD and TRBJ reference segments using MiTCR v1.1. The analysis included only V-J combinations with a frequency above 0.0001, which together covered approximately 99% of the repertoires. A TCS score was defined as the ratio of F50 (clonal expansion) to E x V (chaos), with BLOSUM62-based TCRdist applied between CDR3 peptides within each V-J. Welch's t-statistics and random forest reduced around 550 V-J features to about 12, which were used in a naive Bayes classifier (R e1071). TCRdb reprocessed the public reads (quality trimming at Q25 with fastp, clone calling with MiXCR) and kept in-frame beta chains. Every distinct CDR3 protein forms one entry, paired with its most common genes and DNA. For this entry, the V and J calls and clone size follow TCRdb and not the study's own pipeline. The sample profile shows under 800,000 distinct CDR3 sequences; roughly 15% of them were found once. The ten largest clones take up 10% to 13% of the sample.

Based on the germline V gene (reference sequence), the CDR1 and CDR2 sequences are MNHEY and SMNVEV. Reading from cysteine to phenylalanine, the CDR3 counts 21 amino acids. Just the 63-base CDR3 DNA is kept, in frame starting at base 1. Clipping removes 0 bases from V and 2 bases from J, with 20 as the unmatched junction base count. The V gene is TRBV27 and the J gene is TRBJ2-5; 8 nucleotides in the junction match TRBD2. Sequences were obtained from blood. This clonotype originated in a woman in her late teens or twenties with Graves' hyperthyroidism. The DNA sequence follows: TGTGCCAGCAGTTTATCCCGAACGTCCGGCGGGGGAGCGGGAGTTCAAGAGACCCAGTACTTC. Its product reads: CASSLSRTSGGGAGVQETQYF.